These 9 T cell receptor beta chains originate from one sample sequenced in a study of Ad26.COV2.S vaccination and SARS-CoV-2 variants. Described treatment: around 19 received Ad26.COV2.S at low or high dose, single or two shots; about 5 received placebo; per-sample allocation not given. Day 63 after the first vaccine or placebo injection was the time point for sampling. Sequenced by immunoSEQ multiplex PCR; TCRdb stores in-frame clones only, minus some. The sample yields fewer than 300,000 clones, about 87% seen once. Sample: peripheral blood, taken in a trial of Ad26.COV2.S vaccine versus placebo. The receptors were sampled from a person between 18 and 60 years old who received the Ad26.COV2.S COVID-19 vaccine or a placebo.

This chain uses TRBV7-3 with TRBJ1-1; possible D gene TRBD1, 5 bases. CDR1 is SGHTA and CDR2 is FQGTGA in the germline V gene. The ends were cut back, 2 bases at V and 0 bases at J, with 7 bases in the middle. The CDR3 extends over 14 amino acids. CDR3 region: CASSLGGLNTEAFF. The CDR3 DNA reads as TGTGCCAGCAGCTTAGGGGGGTTGAACACTGAAGCTTTCTTT.

The rearrangement uses TRBV1 and TRBJ1-6; the DNA was not used to check the table's D call, TRBD1. TRBV1 is an annotated pseudogene. The CDR3 extends over 16 amino acids. The CDR3 DNA is TGCACCAGCAGCAAACGAAAACAGGGGAAGGATTCACCCCTCCACTTT. It encodes CTSSKRKQGKDSPLHF.

The chain joins TRBV5-5 to TRBJ1-6, with a tentative D call TRBD1 (5 bases). In germline, CDR1 is SGHKS, CDR2 YYEKEE (reference sequence). The CDR3 has 15 amino acids. The V and J ends lost 1 base and 6 bases respectively, with 11 bases between them. The CDR3 nucleotides read TGTGCCAGCAGCTTGTCTCAGGGATCTAATTCACCCCTCCACTTT. Its protein product is CASSLSQGSNSPLHF.

V and J are TRBV11-2 and TRBJ2-2; D ambiguous. The CDR3 contains 16 residues. Germline V lookup: CDR1 SGHAT, CDR2 FQNNGV. V gave up 4 bases and J gave up 5 bases, with 17 bases separating them. The CDR3 DNA sequence: TGTGCCAGCAGCTCGACCATATACATAGGAACCGGGGAGCTGTTTTTT. Protein: CASSSTIYIGTGELFF.

The rearrangement uses TRBV27 and TRBJ2-2; D possibly corresponds to TRBD1 (7 bases). The CDR3 covers 19 residues. Trimming took off 2 bases at V and 4 bases at J, with 23 bases between the two ends. Germline loops: CDR1 MNHEY, CDR2 SMNVEV (reference sequence). This chain's CDR3 is CASSLRGGNRQGGTGELFF. CDR3 sequence (DNA): TGTGCCAGCAGTTTAAGAGGAGGGAACCGACAGGGAGGCACCGGGGAGCTGTTTTTT.

About this clone itself: One junction end disagrees with the germline gene, perhaps due to a read error. The CDR3 here is CASSRQGGNEKLFF. The CDR3 bases are TGTGCTAGCAGCCGACAGGGTGGTAATGAAAAACTGTTTTTT. V gene TRBV7-7 combines with J gene TRBJ1-4; 7 nucleotides match TRBD1. The CDR3 consists of 14 residues. Germline values: CDR1 SSHAT, CDR2 FNYEAQ (reference sequence).

V usage is TRBV10-3 and J usage is TRBJ1-2, with TRBD1 matching 7 bases. The CDR3 is 13 residues long. V was clipped by 4 bases and J by 6 bases; unmatched bases: 5. Germline V gene lookup returns CDR1 ENHRY and CDR2 SYGVKD. The CDR3: CAISGATGDGYTF. The CDR3 bases are TGTGCCATCAGTGGGGCTACAGGGGATGGCTACACCTTC.

This chain links TRBV28 with TRBJ1-1; D remains unclear. Trimming removed 4 bases at V and 3 bases at J, with 6 bases between. The CDR3 is 12 residues long. In germline, CDR1 is MDHEN, CDR2 SYDVKM. The CDR3 DNA reads TGTGCCAGCAGTTATCCGTACACTGAAGCTTTCTTT. It codes for CASSYPYTEAFF. Supplemented by reference TRBV28 and TRBJ1-1, the full variable domain reads DVKVTQSSRYLVKRTGEKVFLECVQDMDHENMFWYRQDPGLGLRLIYFSYDVKMKEKGDIPEGYSVSREKKERFSLILESASTNQTSMYLCASSYPYTEAFFGQGTRLTVV.

The chain employs TRBV28 and TRBJ2-7; TRBD1 matches at 9 bases. This CDR3 region has 15 residues. CDR1 is MDHEN, CDR2 SYDVKM, per germline. Trimming cost V 6 bases and J 6 bases; bases outside gene matches: 12. The CDR3 sequence is CASSPFGTGHTEQYF. The CDR3, as DNA: TGTGCCAGCAGCCCATTTGGGACAGGGCACACCGAGCAGTACTTC.